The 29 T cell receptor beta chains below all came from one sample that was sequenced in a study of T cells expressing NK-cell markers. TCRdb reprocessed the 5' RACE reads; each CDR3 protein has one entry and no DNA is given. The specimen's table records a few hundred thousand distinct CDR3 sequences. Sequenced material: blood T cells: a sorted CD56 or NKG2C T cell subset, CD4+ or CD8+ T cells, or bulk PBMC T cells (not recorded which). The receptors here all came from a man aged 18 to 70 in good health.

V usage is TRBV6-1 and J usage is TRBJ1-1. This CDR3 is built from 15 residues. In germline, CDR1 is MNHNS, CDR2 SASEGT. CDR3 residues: CASNTATRMNTEAFF.

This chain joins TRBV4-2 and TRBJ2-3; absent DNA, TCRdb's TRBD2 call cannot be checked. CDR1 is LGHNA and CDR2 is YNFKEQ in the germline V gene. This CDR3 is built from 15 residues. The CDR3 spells CASSRGLAGGDTQYF.

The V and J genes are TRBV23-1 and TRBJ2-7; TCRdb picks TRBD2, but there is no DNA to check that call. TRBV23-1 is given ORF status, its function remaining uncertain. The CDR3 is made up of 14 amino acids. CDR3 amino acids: CASSRKEGPYEQYF.

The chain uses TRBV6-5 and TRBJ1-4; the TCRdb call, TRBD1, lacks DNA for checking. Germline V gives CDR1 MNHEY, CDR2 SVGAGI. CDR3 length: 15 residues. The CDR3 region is CASSYTGEESEKLFF.

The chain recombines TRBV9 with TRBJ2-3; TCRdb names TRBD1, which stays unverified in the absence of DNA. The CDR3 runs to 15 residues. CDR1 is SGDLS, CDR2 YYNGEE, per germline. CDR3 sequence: CASSSGRGITDTQYF. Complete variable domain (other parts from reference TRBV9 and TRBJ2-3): DSGVTQTPKHLITATGQRVTLRCSPRSGDLSVYWYQQSLDQGLQFLIQYYNGEERAKGNILERFSAQQFPDLHSELNLSSLELGDSALYFCASSSGRGITDTQYFGPGTRLTVL.

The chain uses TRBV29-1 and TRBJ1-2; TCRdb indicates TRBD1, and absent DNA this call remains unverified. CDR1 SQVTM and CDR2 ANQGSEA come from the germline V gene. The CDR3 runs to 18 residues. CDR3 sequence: CSVRGPPGTGTANYGYTF. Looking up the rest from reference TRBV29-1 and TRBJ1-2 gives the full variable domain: SAVISQKPSRDICQRGTSLTIQCQVDSQVTMMFWYRQQPGQSLTLIATANQGSEATYESGFVIDKFPISRPNLTFSTLTVSNMSPEDSSIYLCSVRGPPGTGTANYGYTFGSGTRLTVV.

The CDR3 here is CAISAAGPTYAFF. The chain uses TRBV10-3 and TRBJ1-1; the D call from TCRdb, TRBD1, cannot be confirmed without DNA. Germline CDR1 is ENHRY and CDR2 is SYGVKD. CDR3 size: 13 residues.

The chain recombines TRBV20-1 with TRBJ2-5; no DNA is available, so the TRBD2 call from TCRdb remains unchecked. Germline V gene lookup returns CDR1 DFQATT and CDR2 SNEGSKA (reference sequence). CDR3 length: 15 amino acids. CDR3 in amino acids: CSASELAGARETQYF.

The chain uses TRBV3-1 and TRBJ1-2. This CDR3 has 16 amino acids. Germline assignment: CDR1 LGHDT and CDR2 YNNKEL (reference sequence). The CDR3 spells CASSQDPGRAMNGYTF.

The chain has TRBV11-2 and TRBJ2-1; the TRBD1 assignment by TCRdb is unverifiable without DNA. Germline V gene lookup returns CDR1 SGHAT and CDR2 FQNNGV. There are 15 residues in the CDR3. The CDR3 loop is CASSLARGTYNEQFF.

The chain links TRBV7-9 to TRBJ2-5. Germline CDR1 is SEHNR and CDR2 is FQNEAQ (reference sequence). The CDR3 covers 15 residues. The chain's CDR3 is CASSFLLQTEETQYF.

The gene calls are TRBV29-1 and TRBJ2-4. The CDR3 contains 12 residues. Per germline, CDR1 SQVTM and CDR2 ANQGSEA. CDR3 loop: CSVEVLKNIQYF.

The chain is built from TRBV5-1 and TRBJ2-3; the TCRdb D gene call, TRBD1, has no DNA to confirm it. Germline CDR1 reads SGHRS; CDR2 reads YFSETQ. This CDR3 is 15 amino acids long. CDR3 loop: CASSLTGGMGDTQYF.

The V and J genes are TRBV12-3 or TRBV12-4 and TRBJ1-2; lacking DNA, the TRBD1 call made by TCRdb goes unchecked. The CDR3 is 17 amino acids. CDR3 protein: CASSVPGGTSANYGYTF.

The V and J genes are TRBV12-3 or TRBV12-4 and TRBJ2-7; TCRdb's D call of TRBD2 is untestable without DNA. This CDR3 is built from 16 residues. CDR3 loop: CASSGARAGGFYEQYF.

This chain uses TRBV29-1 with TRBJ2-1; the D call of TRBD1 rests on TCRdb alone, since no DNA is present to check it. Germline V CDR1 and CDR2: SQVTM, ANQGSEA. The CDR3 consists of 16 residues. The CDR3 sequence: CSVEDLGPHSYNEQFF.

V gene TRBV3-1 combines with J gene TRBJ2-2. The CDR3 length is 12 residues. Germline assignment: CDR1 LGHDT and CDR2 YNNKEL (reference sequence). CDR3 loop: CASSSRAGELFF.

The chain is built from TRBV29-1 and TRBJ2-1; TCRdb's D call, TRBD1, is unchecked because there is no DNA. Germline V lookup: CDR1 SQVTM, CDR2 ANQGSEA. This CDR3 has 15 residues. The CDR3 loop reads CSVGGSGHSYNEQFF.

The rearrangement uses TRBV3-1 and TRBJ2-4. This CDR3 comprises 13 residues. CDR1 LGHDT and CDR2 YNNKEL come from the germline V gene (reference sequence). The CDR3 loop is CASSQGLENIQYF.

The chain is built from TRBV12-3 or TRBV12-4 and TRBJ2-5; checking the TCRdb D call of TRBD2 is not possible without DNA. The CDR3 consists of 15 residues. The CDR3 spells CASSHQGLAEETQYF.

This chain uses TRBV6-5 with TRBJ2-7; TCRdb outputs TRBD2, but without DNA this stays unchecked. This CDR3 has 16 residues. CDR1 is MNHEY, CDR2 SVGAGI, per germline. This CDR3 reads CASSYAGGTSSYEQYF.

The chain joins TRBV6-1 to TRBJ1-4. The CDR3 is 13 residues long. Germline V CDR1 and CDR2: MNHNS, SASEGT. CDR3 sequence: CASTREINEKLFF.

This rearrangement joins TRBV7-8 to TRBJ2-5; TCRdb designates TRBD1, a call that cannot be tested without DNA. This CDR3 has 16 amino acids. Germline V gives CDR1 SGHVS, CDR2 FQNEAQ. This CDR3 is CASSLTFGGGEQTQYF.

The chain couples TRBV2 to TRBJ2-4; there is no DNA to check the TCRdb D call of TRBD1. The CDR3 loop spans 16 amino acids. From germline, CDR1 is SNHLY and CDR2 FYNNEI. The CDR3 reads CASSGDRAEAKNIQYF.

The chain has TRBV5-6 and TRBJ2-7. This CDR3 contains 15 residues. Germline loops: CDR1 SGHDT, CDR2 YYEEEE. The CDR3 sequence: CASSSGPSSGYEQYF.

CDR3 amino acids: CASSLGQAIGQPQHF. The rearrangement joins TRBV12-3 or TRBV12-4 to TRBJ1-5; TCRdb gives TRBD1 as the D gene, but with no DNA this cannot be confirmed. The CDR3 is 15 amino acids.

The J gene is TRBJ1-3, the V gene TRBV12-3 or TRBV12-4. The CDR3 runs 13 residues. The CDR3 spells CASRLSSGNTIYF.

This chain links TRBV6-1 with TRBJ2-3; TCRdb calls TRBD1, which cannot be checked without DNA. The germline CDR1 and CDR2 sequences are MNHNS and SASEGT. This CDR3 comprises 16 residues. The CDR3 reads CASSRSGTGSTDTQYF.

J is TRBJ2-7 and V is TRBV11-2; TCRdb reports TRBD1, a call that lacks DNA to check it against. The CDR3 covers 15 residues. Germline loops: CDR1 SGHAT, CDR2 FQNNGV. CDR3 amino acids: CASSLGTGIRGEQYF. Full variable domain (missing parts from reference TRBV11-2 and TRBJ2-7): EAGVAQSPRYKIIEKRQSVAFWCNPISGHATLYWYQQILGQGPKLLIQFQNNGVVDDSQLPKDRFSAERLKGVDSTLKIQPAKLEDSAVYLCASSLGTGIRGEQYFGPGTRLTVT.